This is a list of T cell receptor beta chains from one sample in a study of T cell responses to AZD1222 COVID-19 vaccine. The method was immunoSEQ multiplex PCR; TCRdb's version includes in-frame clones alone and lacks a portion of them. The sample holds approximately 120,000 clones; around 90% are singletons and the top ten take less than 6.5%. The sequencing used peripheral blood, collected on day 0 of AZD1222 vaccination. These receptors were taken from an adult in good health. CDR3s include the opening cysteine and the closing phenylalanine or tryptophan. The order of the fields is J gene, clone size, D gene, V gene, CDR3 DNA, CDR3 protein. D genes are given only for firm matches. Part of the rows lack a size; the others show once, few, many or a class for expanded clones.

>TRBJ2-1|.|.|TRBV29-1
TGCAGCGTTGAAGTCATGTCCTACAATGAGCAGTTCTTC
CSVEVMSYNEQFF
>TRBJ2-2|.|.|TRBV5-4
TGTGCCAGCAGCTTGGACACCGGGGAGCTGTTTTTT
CASSLDTGELFF
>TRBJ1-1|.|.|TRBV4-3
TGCGCCAGCAGCCAAGATCAGGGACACACTGAAGCTTTCTTT
CASSQDQGHTEAFF
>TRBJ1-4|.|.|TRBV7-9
TGTGCCAGCAGCTTAGGGGACCAGCCGGGTGAAAAACTGTTTTTT
CASSLGDQPGEKLFF
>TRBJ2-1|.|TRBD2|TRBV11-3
TGTGCCAGCAGCTTTGGTCTAGCGGGAATGGATGAGCAGTTCTTC
CASSFGLAGMDEQFF
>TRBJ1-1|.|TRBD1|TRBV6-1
TGTGCCAGCACTCTGTGGGACAGAGGCACTGAAGCTTTCTTT
CASTLWDRGTEAFF
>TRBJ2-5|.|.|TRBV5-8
TGTGCCAGCAGCTTGAGGACCGGGACGGAAGAGACCCAGTACTTC
CASSLRTGTEETQYF
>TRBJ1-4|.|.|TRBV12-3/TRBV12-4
TGTGCCAGCAGTACCGCCTCTAATGAAAAACTGTTTTTT
CASSTASNEKLFF
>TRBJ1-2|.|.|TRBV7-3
TGTGCCAGCAGCCCAGGGCAGGGTGGCTATGGCTACACCTTC
CASSPGQGGYGYTF
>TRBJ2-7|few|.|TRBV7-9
TGTGCCAGCAGCTCCCGTGAGTTCGAGCAGTACTTC
CASSSREFEQYF
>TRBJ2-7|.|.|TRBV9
TGTGCCAGCAGCGGGTCGGGATACGAGCAGTACTTC
CASSGSGYEQYF
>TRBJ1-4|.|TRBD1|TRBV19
TGTGCCAGCAAACAGGGGGCAGATGAAAAACTGTTTTTT
CASKQGADEKLFF
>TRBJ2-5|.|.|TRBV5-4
TGTGCCAGCAGTCTTAGCGGAGGGGAAGAGACCCAGTACTTC
CASSLSGGEETQYF
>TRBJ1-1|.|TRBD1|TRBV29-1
TGCAGCGTTGAGAGACAGGGTGGCGACACTGAAGCTTTCTTT
CSVERQGGDTEAFF
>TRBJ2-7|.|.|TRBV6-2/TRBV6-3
TGTGCCAGCAGTTACAGGGGCTTCAGCTCCTACGAGCAGTACTTC
CASSYRGFSSYEQYF
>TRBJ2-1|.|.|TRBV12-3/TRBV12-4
TGTGCCAGCAGTTTCAGCCACAATGAGCAGTTCTTC
CASSFSHNEQFF
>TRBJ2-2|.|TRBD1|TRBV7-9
TGTGCCAGCAGCGCCCCAGGGGGTGGCACCGGGGAGCTGTTTTTT
CASSAPGGGTGELFF
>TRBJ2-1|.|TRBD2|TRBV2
TGTGCCAGCAGTGTTCGGGGGGGCTCCTACAATGAGCAGTTCTTC
CASSVRGGSYNEQFF
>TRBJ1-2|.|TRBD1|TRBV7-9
TGTGCCAGCAGCTTAGACCCGACAGGGGTTGGTGGCTACACCTTC
CASSLDPTGVGGYTF
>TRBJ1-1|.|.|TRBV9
TGTGCCAGCAGCGTAACTGGAACCATGAACACTGAAGCTTTCTTT
CASSVTGTMNTEAFF
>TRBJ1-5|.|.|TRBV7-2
TGTGCCAGCAGCCCCCCCGGGTTACATCAGCCCCAGCATTTT
CASSPPGLHQPQHF
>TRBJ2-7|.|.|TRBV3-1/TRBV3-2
TGTGCCAGCAGCCACCCGACAGGCCCGCAGTACTTC
CASSHPTGPQYF
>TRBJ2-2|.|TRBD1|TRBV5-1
TGCGCCAGCAGCTGGCCCGGGACAGGGTACACCGGGGAGCTGTTTTTT
CASSWPGTGYTGELFF
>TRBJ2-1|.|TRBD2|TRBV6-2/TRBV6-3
TGTGCCAGCAGTGGACTAGCGGGGGGATCCAGCAATGAGCAGTTCTTC
CASSGLAGGSSNEQFF
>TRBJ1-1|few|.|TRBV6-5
TGTGCCAGCAGGGCAGGGGATTTGGACACTGAAGCTTTCTTT
CASRAGDLDTEAFF
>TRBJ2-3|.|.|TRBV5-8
TGTGCCAGCAGCTTGGACGGCCTCACAGATACGCAGTATTTT
CASSLDGLTDTQYF
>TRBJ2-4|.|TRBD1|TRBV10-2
TGCGCCAGCAGTGATTTAGGGACAGGGTTAGCCAAAAACATTCAGTACTTC
CASSDLGTGLAKNIQYF
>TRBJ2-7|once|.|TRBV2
TGTGCCAGCACCTCCGCCTACGAGCAGTACTTC
CASTSAYEQYF
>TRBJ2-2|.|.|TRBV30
TGTGCCTGGAGTTTTGCGGGCCCTGATACCGGGGAGCTGTTTTTT
CAWSFAGPDTGELFF
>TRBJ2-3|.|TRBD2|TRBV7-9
TGTGCCAGCAGCTTCGCGGCGGGGGGCACAGATACGCAGTATTTT
CASSFAAGGTDTQYF
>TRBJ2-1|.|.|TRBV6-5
TGTGCCAGCAGTAAACTCCCTGGAACGAGCAATGAGCAGTTCTTC
CASSKLPGTSNEQFF
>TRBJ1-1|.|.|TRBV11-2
TGTGCCAGCACCGGAGAGGGCGCCGGCACTGAAGCTTTCTTT
CASTGEGAGTEAFF
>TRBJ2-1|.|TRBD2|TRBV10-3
TGTGCCATCAGTGGGCCTAGCGGGGGGCACAATGAGCAGTTCTTC
CAISGPSGGHNEQFF
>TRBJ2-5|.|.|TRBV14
TGTGCCAGCAGTGTACTACAGGGTCCCCAAGAGACCCAGTACTTC
CASSVLQGPQETQYF
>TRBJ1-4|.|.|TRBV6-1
TGTGCCAGCAGTGAAGGACGGTTTAATGAAAAACTGTTTTTT
CASSEGRFNEKLFF
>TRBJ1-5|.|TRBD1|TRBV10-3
TGTGCCATCAGTGAGCCAGGGGGCCAGCCCCAGCATTTT
CAISEPGGQPQHF
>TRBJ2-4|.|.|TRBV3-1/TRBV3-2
TGTGCCAGCAGCCAAGTAAGGGGAGTCATAGCCAAAAACATTCAGTACTTC
CASSQVRGVIAKNIQYF
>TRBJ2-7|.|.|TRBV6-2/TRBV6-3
TGTGCCAGCAGTTACACCGGGGCCTCCTACGAGCAGTACTTC
CASSYTGASYEQYF
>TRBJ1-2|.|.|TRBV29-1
TGCAGCGTTGAAGATCGATTTGATGGCTACACCTTC
CSVEDRFDGYTF
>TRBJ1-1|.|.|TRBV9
TGTGCCAGCAGCGGTCGGAGGGAGGGCGCAGCTTTCTTT
CASSGRREGAAFF
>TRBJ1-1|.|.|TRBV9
TGTGCCAGCAGCGTATCCCACGACTCGAACACTGAAGCTTTCTTT
CASSVSHDSNTEAFF
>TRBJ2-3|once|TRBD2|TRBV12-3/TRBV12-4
TGTGCCAGCACCTGGACTAGCGGAGATACGCAGTATTTT
CASTWTSGDTQYF
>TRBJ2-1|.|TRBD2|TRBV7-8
TGTGCCAGCAGCTTACACCTAGCGGTGGTTTACAATGAGCAGTTCTTC
CASSLHLAVVYNEQFF
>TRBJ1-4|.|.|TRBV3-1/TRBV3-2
TGTGCCAGCAGCCAAGGAACTGCTAATGAAAAACTGTTTTTT
CASSQGTANEKLFF
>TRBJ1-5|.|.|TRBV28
TGTGCCAGCAGTACCCCAGACAGTGTCGGCCAGCCCCAGCATTTT
CASSTPDSVGQPQHF
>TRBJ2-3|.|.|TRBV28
TGTGCCAGCAGTTTATCGGATTACACAGATACGCAGTATTTT
CASSLSDYTDTQYF
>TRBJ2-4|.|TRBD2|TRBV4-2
TGTGCCAGCAGCCAAGATGGAGGCGGGAGAGGGAACATTCAGTACTTC
CASSQDGGGRGNIQYF
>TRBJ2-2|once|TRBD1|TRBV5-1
TGCGCCAGCAGCTCGGGACAGGGTTACACCGGGGAGCTGTTTTTT
CASSSGQGYTGELFF
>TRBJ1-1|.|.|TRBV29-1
TGCAGCGTTAACAGGGATACGTACACTGAAGCTTTCTTT
CSVNRDTYTEAFF
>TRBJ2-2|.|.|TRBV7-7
TGTGCTAGCAGCAGACAGATGAACACCGGGGAGCTGTTTTTT
CASSRQMNTGELFF
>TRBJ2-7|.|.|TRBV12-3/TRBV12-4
TGTGCCAGCGGAACTTACGAGCAGTACTTC
CASGTYEQYF
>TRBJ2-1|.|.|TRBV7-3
TGTGCCAGCAGCTTATTGGGCGGGGCCTACAATGAGCAGTTCTTC
CASSLLGGAYNEQFF
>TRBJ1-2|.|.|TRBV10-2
TGCGCCAGCAGTGGGGACATCTATGGCTACACCTTC
CASSGDIYGYTF
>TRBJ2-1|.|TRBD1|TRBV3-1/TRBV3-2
TGTGCCAGCAGCTATCTCCAGGGGGCTGTCAATGAGCAGTTCTTC
CASSYLQGAVNEQFF
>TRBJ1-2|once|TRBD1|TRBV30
TGTGCCTGGAGTGCCGGGACAGGGGGCGACTTCTACTATGGCTACACCTTC
CAWSAGTGGDFYYGYTF
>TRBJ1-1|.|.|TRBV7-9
TGTGCCAGCAGGGGTTCACGTTTCGGCCCGACTGAAGCTTTCTTT
CASRGSRFGPTEAFF
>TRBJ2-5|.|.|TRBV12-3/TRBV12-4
TGTGCCAGCAGTTTGGGGCAGGGAGAGACCCAGTACTTC
CASSLGQGETQYF
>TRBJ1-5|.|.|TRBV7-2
TGTGCCAGCAGCTTCATGCTAGGGCAGCCCCAGCATTTT
CASSFMLGQPQHF
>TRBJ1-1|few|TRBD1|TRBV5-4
TGTGCCAGCAGCAACCGGGACAGAGGGAACACTGAAGCTTTCTTT
CASSNRDRGNTEAFF